The 3 T cell receptor beta chains below come from one sample, sequenced in a study of molecular identifiers for immune sequencing clone quantification (dated by TCRdb to 2016 to 2019). Libraries came from PCR. Sequencing used a NextSeq 500. TCRdb reworked the public reads: Q25 trimming with fastp, MiXCR clone assembly, productive beta chains retained. Every distinct CDR3 protein forms one entry, paired with its most common genes and DNA. The sample contains about half a million distinct CDR3 sequences, roughly 24% of them found a single time. The top ten constitute around 0.76% of the sample. The specimen was naive CD8+ T cells from blood, with Jurkat cell RNA spiked in. The cell subset or site label, read with the paper, signifies: FACS-sorted CD8+CD4-CCR7+CD45RA+ naive T cells. These receptors were obtained from a human donor in good health. Some libraries in this study had Jurkat cell RNA spiked in.

The chain employs TRBV7-9 and TRBJ2-3, with D possibly matching TRBD2 (6 bases). This CDR3 is 16 amino acids long. Germline CDR1 reads SEHNR; CDR2 reads FQNEAQ (reference sequence). The V gene lost 5 bases and the J gene lost 2 bases, with 17 bases spanning the gap. CDR3 in amino acids: CASSPRDSKTTDTQYF. DNA for the CDR3: TGTGCCAGCAGCCCCCGGGACTCCAAAACCACAGATACGCAGTATTTT.

This clonotype was found many times. The V call is TRBV7-9, the J call TRBJ2-2; D is uncertain. This CDR3 spans 13 amino acids. Trimming pared 4 bases from V and 7 bases from J, leaving 10 bases between. From germline, CDR1 is SEHNR and CDR2 FQNEAQ (reference sequence). DNA of the CDR3: TGTGCCAGCAGCTATCCAGATGGCGGGGAGCTGTTTTTT. Its protein product is CASSYPDGGELFF.

The V gene is TRBV29-1, the J gene TRBJ2-1; 7 bases are shared with TRBD2. J was trimmed by 4 bases and V by 4 bases; bases with no gene match: 4. Germline CDR1 SQVTM, CDR2 ANQGSEA. The CDR3 loop spans 13 amino acids. This CDR3 reads CSVVVGGYNEQFF. DNA for the CDR3: TGCAGCGTTGTCGTGGGAGGGTACAATGAGCAGTTCTTC.